This T cell receptor (beta chain) was captured in a study of blood T cell repertoires in COVID-19. In the study overall: The origin of the acute and convalescent COVID-19 samples was the United States, Italy and Spain. PBMCs, B-cell-depleted T cells, or T cells were the source of the cDNA or gDNA that made up the material.

This CDR3 is built from 14 residues. Unmatched junction bases numbered 5, after V lost 5 bases and J lost 6 bases. Germline CDR1 is KGHSH and CDR2 is LQKENI. Patients of the Seattle cohort, enrolled during active infection, were followed longitudinally. As processed by the authors: Reference gene primers were amplified, and this amplification served to estimate nucleated cell counts. Profiled with immunoSEQ multiplex PCR; TCRdb holds only in-frame clones, not every one. For V, J and clone size, that table is used; D and trimming come from the DNA. Among 150,000 to 200,000 clones listed, around 93% were seen once.

V is TRBV18 and J is TRBJ1-1; the match to TRBD1 covers 11 bases. Specimen: peripheral blood. The clonotype comes from a man aged 30-40 years with COVID-19, enrolled during active disease. The CDR3 reads CASSKGQGVAEAFF. The CDR3 region has the DNA TGTGCCAGCTCAAAGGGACAGGGGGTGGCTGAAGCTTTCTTT.